A single T cell receptor (beta chain) is shown here with its context. These data belong to a study of PD-L1 blockade in urothelial cancer. Overall study: In about 2014, patients got going on atezolizumab, taking 1,200 mg intravenously every 3 weeks. Each patient had 0 to 3 earlier chemotherapy regimens. There were a median of about 140,000 T cells in blood samples.

Specified time point: pretreatment peripheral blood. Metastatic or locally advanced urothelial carcinoma was present in the patients. The CDR3 is made up of 16 amino acids. Germline CDR1 and CDR2: MDHEN and SYDVKM. V lost 4 bases to trimming and J lost 1 base; unmatched junction nucleotides: 10. Assay used: immunoSEQ multiplex PCR; TCRdb lists only in-frame clones, some missing. The profile shows tens of thousands of clones, around 86% of them singletons. This specimen was PBMCs, taken around atezolizumab (anti-PD-L1) treatment. The chain is built from TRBV28 and TRBJ2-7, with 7 bases aligning to TRBD1. The clonotype originates from a man aged 55 to 70 with urothelial cancer. The CDR3 here is CASSSLGGSGSYEQYF. CDR3 DNA: TGTGCCAGCAGTTCGCTAGGGGGCAGCGGATCCTACGAGCAGTACTTC. Full variable domain (remainder filled in from reference TRBV28 and TRBJ2-7): DVKVTQSSRYLVKRTGEKVFLECVQDMDHENMFWYRQDPGLGLRLIYFSYDVKMKEKGDIPEGYSVSREKKERFSLILESASTNQTSMYLCASSSLGGSGSYEQYFGPGTRLTVT.